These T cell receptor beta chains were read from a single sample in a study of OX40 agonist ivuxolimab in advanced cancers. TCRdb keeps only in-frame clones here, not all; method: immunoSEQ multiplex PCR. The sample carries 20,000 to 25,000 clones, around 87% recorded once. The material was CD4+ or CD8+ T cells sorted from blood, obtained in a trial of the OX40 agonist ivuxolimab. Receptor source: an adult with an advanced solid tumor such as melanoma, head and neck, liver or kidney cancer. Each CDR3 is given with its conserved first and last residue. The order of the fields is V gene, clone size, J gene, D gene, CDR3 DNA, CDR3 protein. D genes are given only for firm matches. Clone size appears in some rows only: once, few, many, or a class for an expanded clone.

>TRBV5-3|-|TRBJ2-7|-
TGTGCCAGAAGCTTCAGGACGGGCTTAGGCTACGAGCAGTACTTC
CARSFRTGLGYEQYF
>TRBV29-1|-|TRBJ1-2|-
TGCAGCGTTGAACAGGTCAGGAAAAACTATGGCTACACCTTC
CSVEQVRKNYGYTF
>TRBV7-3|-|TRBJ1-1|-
TGTGCCAGCAGCCGGCAGGTGAACACTGAAGCTTTCTTT
CASSRQVNTEAFF
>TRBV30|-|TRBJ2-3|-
TGTGCCTGGAGTGTGACTGGGTGGGGTTCAGATACGCAGTATTTT
CAWSVTGWGSDTQYF
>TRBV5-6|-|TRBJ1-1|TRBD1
TGTGCCAGCAGCTTGGCCGGGACAGGGTCTGAAGCTTTCTTT
CASSLAGTGSEAFF
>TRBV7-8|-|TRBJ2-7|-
TGTGCCAGCAGCTCCTATCTGACAACCTACGAGCAGTACTTC
CASSSYLTTYEQYF
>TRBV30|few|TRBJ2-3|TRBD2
TGTGCCTGGAGTCGACTAGCGGCAAGCACAGATACGCAGTATTTT
CAWSRLAASTDTQYF
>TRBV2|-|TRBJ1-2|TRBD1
TGTGCCAGCAGTCTATTCCGGGACAGCTATGGCTACACCTTC
CASSLFRDSYGYTF
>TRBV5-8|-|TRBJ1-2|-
TGTGCCAGCAGCCAAGACTCGGTCGGCTACACCTTC
CASSQDSVGYTF
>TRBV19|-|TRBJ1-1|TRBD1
TGTGCCAGTAGTATTCTGGCAGGGGGCAACACTGAAGCTTTCTTT
CASSILAGGNTEAFF
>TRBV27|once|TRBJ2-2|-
TGTGCCAGCAGTTTATCGGGGTTTTTGAGCACCGGGGAGCTGTTTTTT
CASSLSGFLSTGELFF
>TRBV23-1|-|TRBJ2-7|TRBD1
TGCGCCAGCAGTCAATCGATGAGGGGGCCGGACTACGAGCAGTACTTC
CASSQSMRGPDYEQYF
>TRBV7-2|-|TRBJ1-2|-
TGTGCCAGCAGCTTAGAGCCAGGGAGCTATGGCTACACCTTC
CASSLEPGSYGYTF
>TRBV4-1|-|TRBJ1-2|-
TGCGCCAGCAGCCAAGATAAGAACAGGAACTATGGCTACACCTTC
CASSQDKNRNYGYTF
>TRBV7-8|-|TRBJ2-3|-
TGTGCCAGCAGCTTAGTTCGGGGCTCAGATACGCAGTATTTT
CASSLVRGSDTQYF
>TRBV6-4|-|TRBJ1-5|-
TGTGCCAGCAGTGCGGAATATAGCAATCAGCCCCAGCATTTT
CASSAEYSNQPQHF